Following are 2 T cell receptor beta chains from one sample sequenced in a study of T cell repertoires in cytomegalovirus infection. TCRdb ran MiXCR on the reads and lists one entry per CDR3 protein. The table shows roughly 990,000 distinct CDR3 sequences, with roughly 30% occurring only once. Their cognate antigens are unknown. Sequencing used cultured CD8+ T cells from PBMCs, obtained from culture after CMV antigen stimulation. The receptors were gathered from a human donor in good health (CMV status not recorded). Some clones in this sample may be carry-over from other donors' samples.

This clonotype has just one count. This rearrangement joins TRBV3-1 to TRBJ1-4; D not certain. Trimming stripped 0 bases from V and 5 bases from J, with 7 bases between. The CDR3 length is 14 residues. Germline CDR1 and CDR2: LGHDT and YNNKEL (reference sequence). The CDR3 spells CASSQDRVNEKLFF. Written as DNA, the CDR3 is TGTGCCAGCAGCCAAGATAGAGTAAATGAAAAACTGTTTTTT.

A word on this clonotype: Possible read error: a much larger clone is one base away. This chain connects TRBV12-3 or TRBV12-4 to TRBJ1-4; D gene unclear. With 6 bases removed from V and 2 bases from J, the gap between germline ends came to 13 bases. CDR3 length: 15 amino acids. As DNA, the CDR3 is TGTGCCAGCAGCTGGGCAAGGTCGACTAATGAAAAACTGTTTTTT. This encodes CASSWARSTNEKLFF.